This entry lists 18 T cell receptor beta chains sequenced from one sample in a study of T cells in Graves' hyperthyroidism and ophthalmopathy. TCR beta CDR3 region amplification was performed from RNA transcripts. The TCR CDR3 was amplified in a first-round RT-PCR using the HTBI primer set. TCRdb called the multiplex PCR reads again in MiXCR, with one record for every CDR3 protein. The repertoire holds about 380,000 distinct CDR3 sequences, with roughly 18% as singletons. Material: blood. These receptors were obtained from a man aged 18-30 years with Graves' ophthalmopathy.

This clonotype was found many times. This chain uses TRBV12-3 or TRBV12-4 with TRBJ2-1, with 9 bases identical to TRBD1. The CDR3 runs 17 residues. Trimming cost V 3 bases and J 4 bases; bases outside gene matches: 10. The CDR3 DNA is TGTGCCAGCAGTTTTGGTCCCGGACAGGGGAGGTACAATGAGCAGTTCTTC. Its translation is CASSFGPGQGRYNEQFF.

Only a few counts were recorded for this clonotype. This chain links TRBV28 with TRBJ1-6; 9 nucleotides match TRBD1. J gave up 0 bases and V 1 base, and 1 base lay outside the gene matches. The CDR3 extends over 17 amino acids. Germline values: CDR1 MDHEN, CDR2 SYDVKM. The CDR3 reads CASSLLQGASYNSPLHF. CDR3 DNA: TGTGCCAGCAGTTTATTACAGGGGGCCTCCTATAATTCACCCCTCCACTTT.

This clonotype came up many times. This chain joins TRBV20-1 and TRBJ1-5, with TRBD1 matching 7 bases. CDR3 length: 12 amino acids. The germline gives CDR1 DFQATT, CDR2 SNEGSKA (reference sequence). Unmatched junction bases numbered 1, after V lost 3 bases and J lost 5 bases. The chain's CDR3 is CSARGTDQPQHF. As DNA, the CDR3 is TGCAGTGCTAGGGGGACAGATCAGCCCCAGCATTTT.

This clonotype was counted ten times or more. The chain combines TRBV28 with TRBJ1-1, with 8 nucleotides matching TRBD1. Germline CDR1 is MDHEN and CDR2 is SYDVKM. V gave up 7 bases and J gave up 5 bases; unmatched junction bases: 9. The CDR3 length is 14 residues. The CDR3 sequence is CASTTDRGKTEAFF. As DNA, the CDR3 is TGTGCCAGCACCACCGACAGGGGAAAAACTGAAGCTTTCTTT.

The table lists this clonotype with many counts. The rearrangement uses TRBV5-1 and TRBJ1-3, with 7 bases lining up with TRBD1. V shed 4 bases and J 2 bases; nucleotides not matched to a gene: 9. Germline CDR1 reads SGHRS; CDR2 reads YFSETQ. There are 16 residues in the CDR3. The DNA for the CDR3 is TGCGCCAGCAGCCTCCAAGACAGGGTAGCTGGAAACACCATATATTTT. Protein product: CASSLQDRVAGNTIYF.

Only a few counts were recorded for this clonotype. J is TRBJ1-6 and V is TRBV15; D gene uncertain. Between the trimmed V and J ends, which lost 0 bases and 9 bases, there was a span of 15 bases. The CDR3 is 16 residues long. CDR1 is LNHNV and CDR2 is YYDKDF in the germline V gene (reference sequence). Written as DNA, the CDR3 is TGTGCCACCAGCAGAGATAGAGCCAGTTTCGGTTCACCCCTCCACTTT. This gives the protein CATSRDRASFGSPLHF.

This clonotype came up many times. This chain connects TRBV11-2 to TRBJ2-7; TRBD2 matches at 9 bases. The CDR3 runs 16 residues. Per the germline V gene, CDR1 is SGHAT and CDR2 is FQNNGV. V trimming: 6 bases; J trimming: 2 bases; junction bases outside the gene matches: 11. The CDR3 DNA is TGTGCCAGCAGTTTGGAACTAGCGGGCGGACCCTACGAGCAGTACTTC. This gives the protein CASSLELAGGPYEQYF.

This chain uses TRBV27 with TRBJ2-3; 12 bases agree with TRBD2. Per germline, CDR1 MNHEY and CDR2 SMNVEV (reference sequence). The length of the CDR3 is 16 residues. V dropped 5 bases and J dropped 2; count of bases not matched to a gene: 5. The CDR3 reads CASSTGLAGFTDTQYF. CDR3 nucleotides: TGTGCCAGCAGTACCGGACTAGCGGGGTTCACAGATACGCAGTATTTT.

The chain combines TRBV24-1 with TRBJ2-1, with D maybe TRBD2 (6 bases). Trimming removed 4 bases at V and 5 bases at J, with 14 bases between. Germline V gene lookup returns CDR1 KGHDR and CDR2 SFDVKD. The CDR3 sequence is 15 residues long. DNA for the CDR3: TGTGCCACCAGTGACCCATGGGGGGTTAACAATGAGCAGTTCTTC. Encoded protein: CATSDPWGVNNEQFF.

This clonotype turned up a few times. The chain is built from TRBV6-1 and TRBJ2-6; TRBD1 matches 7 bases. V shed 10 bases and J 2 bases; nucleotides not matched to a gene: 14. This CDR3 is built from 17 residues. Germline V gene lookup returns CDR1 MNHNS and CDR2 SASEGT. The CDR3 spells CATVSDRVSTGANVLTF. CDR3 nucleotides: TGTGCCACCGTTAGCGACAGGGTGTCCACTGGGGCCAACGTCCTGACTTTC.

Only a few counts were recorded for this clonotype. J is TRBJ2-3 and V is TRBV6-1; 9 nucleotides align to TRBD2. The CDR3 has 16 residues. V shed 1 base, J shed 5 bases, and the junction held 7 bases outside the gene matches. Germline CDR1 and CDR2: MNHNS and SASEGT. The CDR3 protein is CASSEVRGGARDTQYF. Written as DNA, the CDR3 is TGTGCCAGCAGTGAAGTTCGCGGGGGGGCAAGAGATACGCAGTATTTT.

There are many counts of this clonotype. The J gene is TRBJ1-1, the V gene TRBV20-1; 12 bases are shared with TRBD1. Unmatched junction bases numbered 6, after V lost 3 bases and J lost 1 base. The CDR3 spans 16 residues. CDR1 and CDR2 (germline): DFQATT, SNEGSKA (reference sequence). Here the CDR3 reads CSARGTGGSWNTEAFF. The CDR3 DNA sequence: TGCAGTGCTAGGGGGACAGGGGGCTCGTGGAACACTGAAGCTTTCTTT.

A word on this clonotype: One junction end disagrees with the germline gene, perhaps due to a read error. The chain has TRBV7-9 and TRBJ1-6; TRBD1 is a possible D gene (5 bases). Germline-derived CDR1 and CDR2 are SEHNR and FQNEAQ (reference sequence). This CDR3 contains 14 residues. In DNA, the CDR3 is TGTGCCAGCAGCTTAGCAGGGGAAGAATCACTCCTCCACTTT. Translating gives CASSLAGEESLLHF. The full variable domain, its missing parts supplied by reference TRBV7-9 and TRBJ1-6, is DTGVSQNPRHKITKRGQNVTFRCDPISEHNRLYWYRQTLGQGPEFLTYFQNEAQLEKSRLLSDRFSAERPKGSFSTLEIQRTEQGDSAMYLCASSLAGEESLLHFGNGTRLTVT.

This clonotype came up a few times. This chain joins TRBV7-3 and TRBJ2-3, with D possibly matching TRBD2 (5 bases). V was pared by 1 base and J by 2 bases, with 16 bases between. This CDR3 is 17 amino acids long. Germline V gene lookup returns CDR1 SGHTA and CDR2 FQGTGA. The CDR3 loop reads CASSLRSWQEDTDTQYF. DNA of the CDR3: TGTGCCAGCAGCTTAAGGTCTTGGCAGGAGGACACAGATACGCAGTATTTT.

On this clonotype itself: This may be a read error: a much more frequent sequence differs by one nucleotide. The genes are TRBV20-1 and TRBJ1-6; maybe TRBD1 (6 bases). Germline CDR1 and CDR2: DFQATT and SNEGSKA (reference sequence). CDR3 length: 13 residues. This chain's CDR3 is CSAEGQLGSPPHF. In nucleotides, the CDR3 is TGCAGTGCTGAAGGACAGCTAGGCTCACCCCCCCACTTT.

The V call is TRBV18, the J call TRBJ1-5; no clear D. V gave up 4 bases and J gave up 3 bases, with 7 bases separating them. CDR3 length: 13 residues. Germline values: CDR1 KGHSH, CDR2 LQKENI. The CDR3 DNA follows: TGTGCCAGCTCACAGGATATCAATCAGCCCCAGCATTTT. It translates to CASSQDINQPQHF. Based on the CDR3 plus reference TRBV18 and TRBJ1-5, the full variable domain is NAGVMQNPRHLVRRRGQEARLRCSPMKGHSHVYWYRQLPEEGLKFMVYLQKENIIDESGMPKERFSAEFPKEGPSILRIQQVVRGDSAAYFCASSQDINQPQHFGDGTRLSIL.

The chain uses TRBV19 and TRBJ1-6; TRBD1 matches 8 bases. In germline, CDR1 is LNHDA, CDR2 SQIVND (reference sequence). This CDR3 region has 15 residues. After removal of 5 bases from V and 6 bases from J, the junction contained 6 bases not matched to a gene. CDR3 sequence: CASSDGQGINSPLHF. The CDR3 nucleotides read TGTGCCAGTAGTGACGGACAGGGCATTAATTCACCCCTCCACTTT.

In this sample, this clonotype turned up many times. The chain employs TRBV6-1 and TRBJ2-7; TRBD2 matches 7 bases. CDR1 is MNHNS, CDR2 SASEGT, per germline. The CDR3 runs to 15 residues. V lost 5 bases, J lost 4 bases, and 11 bases stayed unmatched. As DNA, the CDR3 is TGTGCCAGCAGTCCGGGTGCGGGGGACCTATACGAGCAGTACTTC. This sequence encodes CASSPGAGDLYEQYF.